The next 13 T cell receptor beta chains were all read from a single sample in a study of Ad26.COV2.S vaccination and SARS-CoV-2 variants. The assay was immunoSEQ multiplex PCR, and TCRdb's table has in-frame clones only and misses some. The sample yields roughly 380,000 clones, roughly 87% seen once. Treatment indicated: 15 to 20 received Ad26.COV2.S at low or high dose, single or two shots; 5 received placebo; per-sample allocation not given. Collection of the samples took place on day 63 after the first injection of vaccine or placebo. Specimen: peripheral blood, collected in a trial of Ad26.COV2.S vaccine versus placebo. All receptors come from a person aged 18-60 years who received the Ad26.COV2.S COVID-19 vaccine or a placebo.

CDR3 sequence reads: CASSLGYRSGSYNEQFF. CDR3 bases: TGTGCCAGCAGCTTAGGATATAGGTCGGGGTCCTACAATGAGCAGTTCTTC. The V gene is TRBV13, the J gene TRBJ2-1; D possibly corresponds to TRBD2 (5 bases). The germline CDR1 and CDR2 sequences are PRHDT and FYEKMQ (reference sequence). Trimming pared 0 bases from V and 1 base from J, leaving 13 bases between. The length of the CDR3 is 17 residues.

This clone came up many times. This rearrangement joins TRBV6-5 to TRBJ1-1; D is unresolved. Germline CDR1 and CDR2: MNHEY and SVGAGI. V was trimmed by 2 bases and J by 0 bases, leaving 10 bases between them. The CDR3 consists of 15 residues. The DNA for the CDR3 is TGTGCCAGCAGTTACGCCCCTTCCTTGAACACTGAAGCTTTCTTT. Translated: CASSYAPSLNTEAFF.

V gene TRBV14 combines with J gene TRBJ2-3, with a tentative D call TRBD1 (5 bases). The ends were cut back, 0 bases at V and 2 bases at J, with 6 bases in the middle. The V gene's germline CDR1 is SGHDN and CDR2 FVKESK. The CDR3 is 14 amino acids. The CDR3 reads CASSQDRATDTQYF. The CDR3 region has the DNA TGTGCCAGCAGCCAAGACAGGGCCACAGATACGCAGTATTTT.

This chain uses TRBV19 with TRBJ1-5; no firm D call. Per the germline V gene, CDR1 is LNHDA and CDR2 is SQIVND (reference sequence). V was trimmed by 1 base and J by 7 bases, leaving 5 bases between them. The CDR3 covers 12 residues. The CDR3 DNA follows: TGTGCCAGTAGTATAGTAAGGCAGCCCCAGCATTTT. Its translation is CASSIVRQPQHF.

V and J are TRBV30 and TRBJ1-1, with a weak D call TRBD1 (5 bases). CDR3 length equals 14 residues. Germline CDR1 and CDR2: GTSNPN and SVGIG (reference sequence). Trimming left V 4 bases short and J 1 base short, with 13 bases between. CDR3 region: CAWKGRQGNTEAFF. The CDR3 bases are TGTGCCTGGAAAGGGCGGCAGGGGAACACTGAAGCTTTCTTT. Complete variable domain (other parts from reference TRBV30 and TRBJ1-1): SQTIHQWPATLVQPVGSPLSLECTVEGTSNPNLYWYRQAAGRGLQLLFYSVGIGQISSEVPQNLSASRPQDRQFILSSKKLLLSDSGFYLCAWKGRQGNTEAFFGQGTRLTVV.

The chain is built from TRBV7-9 and TRBJ2-7, with D possibly being TRBD2 (5 bases). Germline CDR1 and CDR2: SEHNR and FQNEAQ (reference sequence). V was trimmed by 2 bases and J by 3 bases, leaving 8 bases between them. The CDR3 is 13 amino acids. The CDR3 spells CASSLTGVYEQYF. CDR3 bases: TGTGCCAGCAGCTTAACCGGGGTCTACGAGCAGTACTTC.

This chain uses TRBV27 with TRBJ2-1; D is possibly TRBD1 or TRBD2 (5 bases each). Trimming shortened V by 2 bases and J by 8 bases, and 13 bases separated the two germline ends. The CDR3 spans 14 residues. Germline CDR1 MNHEY, CDR2 SMNVEV (reference sequence). Written as DNA, the CDR3 is TGTGCCAGCAGTTTAGGGGACCCATGGGATGAGCAGTTCTTC. Residues: CASSLGDPWDEQFF.

V usage is TRBV13 and J usage is TRBJ2-3; the D is unclear. The CDR3 sequence is 16 residues long. Between the trimmed V and J ends, which lost 4 bases and 2 bases, there was a span of 16 bases. Germline assignment: CDR1 PRHDT and CDR2 FYEKMQ (reference sequence). The CDR3 DNA sequence: TGTGCCAGCAGCTCGGCTCCCGGGCCCAACACAGATACGCAGTATTTT. Its protein is CASSSAPGPNTDTQYF.

In this sample, this clone turned up a few times. V usage is TRBV6-4 and J usage is TRBJ1-5; D is unclear. This CDR3 contains 14 residues. Germline V lookup: CDR1 MRHNA, CDR2 SNTAGT. V was clipped by 6 bases and J by 2 bases, with 11 bases between them. The CDR3 sequence: CASSPVGGNQPQHF. CDR3 in DNA: TGTGCCAGCAGCCCCGTCGGGGGCAATCAGCCCCAGCATTTT.

This clone was detected only once. The genes are TRBV5-1 and TRBJ2-3; D possibly corresponds to TRBD2 (6 bases). V was clipped by 5 bases and J by 2 bases, with 15 bases between them. The CDR3 sequence is 15 residues long. Germline V gives CDR1 SGHRS, CDR2 YFSETQ. The CDR3 DNA reads as TGCGCCAGCAGGGGAACGGGAGCATTCACAGATACGCAGTATTTT. Translated, it gives CASRGTGAFTDTQYF.

This rearrangement joins TRBV2 to TRBJ1-4; no clear D. Germline V gene lookup returns CDR1 SNHLY and CDR2 FYNNEI. This CDR3 region has 13 residues. V lost 8 bases and J 6 bases, leaving 13 bases between the germline ends. The chain's CDR3 is CASWEGYYEKLFF. The CDR3 nucleotides are TGTGCCAGCTGGGAGGGTTACTATGAAAAACTGTTTTTT.

The V gene is TRBV3-1 (or the pseudogene TRBV3-2), the J gene TRBJ2-3; D ambiguous. There are 12 residues in the CDR3. Between the trimmed V and J ends, which lost 4 bases and 4 bases, there was a span of 6 bases. CDR1 and CDR2 (germline): LGHDT, YNNKEL (reference sequence). CDR3 nucleotides: TGTGCCAGCAGCCCCTTGGCAGATACGCAGTATTTT. It codes for CASSPLADTQYF.

V usage is TRBV4-1 and J usage is TRBJ1-3, with D possibly matching TRBD1 (5 bases). There are 18 residues in the CDR3. Deletions cut 0 bases from V and 2 bases from J, with 17 bases between. The germline V gene encodes CDR1 MGHRA and CDR2 YSYEKL. The CDR3 coding sequence is TGCGCCAGCAGCCAAGATGGGGCTGTTCCCGGCACTGGAAACACCATATATTTT. Its translation is CASSQDGAVPGTGNTIYF.